These T cell receptor beta chains were read from a single sample in a study of T cell responses to AZD1222 COVID-19 vaccine. Assay: immunoSEQ multiplex PCR; the TCRdb copy retains only in-frame clones and omits some. The sample carries around 140,000 clones, roughly 93% recorded once. Sequenced here: peripheral blood, sampled 28 days after the second AZD1222 dose. These TCRs come from an adult who received the AZD1222 COVID-19 vaccine. CDR3s include the opening cysteine and the closing phenylalanine or tryptophan. Each record gives: CDR3 protein, CDR3 DNA, V gene, D gene, J gene. The D gene is left open where the match is weak.

CASTMNAGNTIYF,TGTGCCAGCACCATGAACGCTGGAAACACCATATATTTT,TRBV12-3/TRBV12-4,-,TRBJ1-3
CASSNRLLLGTAPYGYTF,TGTGCCAGCAGCAACCGCCTCCTTTTAGGGACCGCTCCCTATGGCTACACCTTC,TRBV13,-,TRBJ1-2
CASSLPYPSSYNEQFF,TGCGCCAGCAGCTTACCGTACCCGAGCTCCTACAATGAGCAGTTCTTC,TRBV5-1,-,TRBJ2-1
CASSFGAGAIEQFF,TGTGCCAGCAGCTTCGGAGCGGGAGCAATAGAGCAGTTCTTC,TRBV5-5,TRBD2,TRBJ2-1
CASKGRAGSNQPQHF,TGTGCCAGCAAAGGCAGGGCGGGAAGCAATCAGCCCCAGCATTTT,TRBV6-5,-,TRBJ1-5
CASSLGWDSPLHF,TGTGCCAGCAGCTTAGGTTGGGATTCACCCCTCCACTTT,TRBV11-3,-,TRBJ1-6
CASSQELGAGAMYGYTF,TGTGCCAGCAGCCAAGAACTTGGGGCAGGGGCCATGTATGGCTACACCTTC,TRBV3-1/TRBV3-2,-,TRBJ1-2
CSAQGHEQYF,TGCAGTGCACAGGGCCACGAGCAGTACTTC,TRBV20-1,-,TRBJ2-7
CASSMGQGGVQPQHF,TGTGCCAGTAGTATGGGGCAGGGGGGAGTTCAGCCCCAGCATTTT,TRBV19,TRBD1,TRBJ1-5
CASIRTGVENTEAFF,TGTGCCAGCATCAGAACAGGGGTAGAGAACACTGAAGCTTTCTTT,TRBV7-9,TRBD1,TRBJ1-1
CASSFGRRDTQYF,TGTGCCAGCAGCTTTGGGCGAAGAGATACGCAGTATTTT,TRBV7-3,-,TRBJ2-3
CASSPDRTMNTEAFF,TGTGCCAGCAGCCCGGACAGGACTATGAACACTGAAGCTTTCTTT,TRBV7-9,TRBD1,TRBJ1-1
CASSHNREDEQFF,TGTGCCAGCAGCCACAACAGGGAGGATGAGCAGTTCTTC,TRBV7-8,-,TRBJ2-1
CASSRGGSGNEQFF,TGTGCCAGCTCACGTGGCGGGAGTGGCAATGAGCAGTTCTTC,TRBV18,TRBD2,TRBJ2-1
CASRVIGQSTDTQYF,TGTGCCAGCAGGGTGATCGGACAGAGCACAGATACGCAGTATTTT,TRBV6-5,-,TRBJ2-3
CAWSSRWGEQYF,TGTGCCTGGAGTAGCCGTTGGGGCGAGCAGTACTTC,TRBV30,-,TRBJ2-7